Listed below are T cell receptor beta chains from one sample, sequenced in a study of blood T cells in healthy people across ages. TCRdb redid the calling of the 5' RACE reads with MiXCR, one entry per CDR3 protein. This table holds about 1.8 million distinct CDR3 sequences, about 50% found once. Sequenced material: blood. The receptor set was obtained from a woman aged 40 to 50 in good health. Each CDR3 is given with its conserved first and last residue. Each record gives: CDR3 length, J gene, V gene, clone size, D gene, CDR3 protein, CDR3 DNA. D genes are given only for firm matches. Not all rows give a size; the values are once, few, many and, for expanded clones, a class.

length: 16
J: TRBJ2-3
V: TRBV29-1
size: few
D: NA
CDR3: CSVEDRSWGATDTQYF
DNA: TGCAGCGTTGAAGATCGATCGTGGGGGGCCACAGATACGCAGTATTTT

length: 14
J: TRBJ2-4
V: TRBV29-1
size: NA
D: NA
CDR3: CSSPCMIAKNIQYF
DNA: TGCAGCTCACCGTGTATGATAGCCAAAAACATTCAGTACTTC

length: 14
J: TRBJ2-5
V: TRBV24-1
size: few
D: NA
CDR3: CATSDNRSGETQYF
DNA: TGTGCCACCAGTGACAATCGGTCGGGAGAGACCCAGTACTTC

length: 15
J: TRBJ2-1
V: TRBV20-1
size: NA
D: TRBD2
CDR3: CSALGGALSYNEQFF
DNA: TGCAGTGCTCTCGGGGGGGCTCTTTCCTACAATGAGCAGTTCTTC

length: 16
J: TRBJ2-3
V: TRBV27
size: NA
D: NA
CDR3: CASSKQRTVGIDTQYF
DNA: TGTGCCAGCAGTAAACAACGGACGGTGGGGATAGATACGCAGTATTTT

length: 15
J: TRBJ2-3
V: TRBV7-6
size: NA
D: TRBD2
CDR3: CASSRGTSTGDTQYF
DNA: TGTGCCAGCAGCCGCGGGACTAGCACCGGAGATACGCAGTATTTT

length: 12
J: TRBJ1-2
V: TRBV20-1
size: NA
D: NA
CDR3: CSASNNRDGYTF
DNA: TGCAGTGCTAGTAATAACAGGGACGGCTACACCTTC

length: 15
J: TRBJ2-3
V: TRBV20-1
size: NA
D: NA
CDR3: CSARERGSGTDAQNF
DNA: TGCAGTGCTAGAGAAAGGGGTAGCGGCACAGATGCGCAGAATTTT

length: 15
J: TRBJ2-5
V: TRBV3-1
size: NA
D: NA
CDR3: CASSRKLAFQETQYF
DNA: TGTGCCAGCAGCCGGAAACTAGCATTCCAAGAGACCCAGTACTTC

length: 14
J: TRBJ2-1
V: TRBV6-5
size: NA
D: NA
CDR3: CASSYGRNLNEQFF
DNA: TGTGCCAGCAGTTACGGCCGGAACCTAAATGAGCAGTTCTTC

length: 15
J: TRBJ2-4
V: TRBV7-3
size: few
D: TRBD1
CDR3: CASSQDRGPKNIQYF
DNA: TGTGCCAGCAGCCAGGACAGGGGACCCAAAAACATTCAGTACTTC

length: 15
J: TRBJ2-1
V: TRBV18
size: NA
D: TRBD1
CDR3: CASSVSRTGDNEQFF
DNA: TGTGCCAGCTCAGTATCGCGGACAGGAGACAATGAGCAGTTCTTC

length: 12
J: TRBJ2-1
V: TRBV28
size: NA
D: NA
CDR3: CASSSELIEQFF
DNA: TGTGCCAGCAGTTCGGAGCTGATTGAGCAGTTCTTC

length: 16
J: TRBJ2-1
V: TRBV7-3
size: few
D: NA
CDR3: CASSLTISGSYNEQFF
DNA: TGTGCCAGCAGCTTAACTATTAGCGGCTCCTACAATGAGCAGTTCTTC

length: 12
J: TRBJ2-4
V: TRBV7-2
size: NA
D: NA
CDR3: CASSLGEAVQYF
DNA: TGTGCCAGCAGCTTGGGGGAGGCCGTGCAGTACTTC

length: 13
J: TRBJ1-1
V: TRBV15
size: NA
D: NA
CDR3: CATSKGVNTEAFF
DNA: TGTGCCACCAGCAAAGGAGTGAACACTGAAGCTTTCTTT

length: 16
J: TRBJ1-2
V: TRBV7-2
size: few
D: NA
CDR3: CASSSQGALSHYGYTF
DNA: TGTGCCAGCAGCTCGCAGGGAGCCTTGAGCCACTATGGCTACACCTTC

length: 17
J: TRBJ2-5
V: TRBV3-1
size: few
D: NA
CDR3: CASSQDFGVPGQETQYF
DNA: TGTGCCAGCAGCCAAGATTTCGGCGTCCCGGGACAAGAGACCCAGTACTTC

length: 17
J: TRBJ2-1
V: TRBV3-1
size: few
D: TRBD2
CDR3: CASRQGLAGRSYNEQFF
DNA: TGTGCCAGCAGACAGGGACTAGCGGGGCGCTCCTACAATGAGCAGTTCTTC

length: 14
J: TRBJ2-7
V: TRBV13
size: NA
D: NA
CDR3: CASSPRIGMNEQYF
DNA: TGTGCCAGCAGCCCGCGGATAGGGATGAACGAGCAGTACTTC

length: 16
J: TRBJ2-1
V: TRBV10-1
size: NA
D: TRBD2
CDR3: CASGPRLAGGTNEQFF
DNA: TGCGCCAGCGGCCCCAGACTAGCGGGGGGAACAAATGAGCAGTTCTTC

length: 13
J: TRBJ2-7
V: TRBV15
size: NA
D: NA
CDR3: CATSRIQRGEQYF
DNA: TGTGCCACCAGCAGAATTCAGCGAGGCGAGCAGTACTTC

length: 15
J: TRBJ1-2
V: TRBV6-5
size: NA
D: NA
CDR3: CASRPPGSDGSGYTF
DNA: TGTGCCAGCAGGCCACCCGGGTCCGACGGGAGCGGCTACACCTTC

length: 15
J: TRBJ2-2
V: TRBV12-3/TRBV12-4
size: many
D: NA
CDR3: CASRVQGSNTGELFF
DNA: TGTGCCAGCAGGGTACAGGGTTCGAACACCGGGGAGCTGTTTTTT

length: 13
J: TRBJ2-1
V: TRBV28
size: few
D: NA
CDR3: CASRDNSYNEQFF
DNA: TGTGCCAGCAGGGACAACTCCTACAATGAGCAGTTCTTC

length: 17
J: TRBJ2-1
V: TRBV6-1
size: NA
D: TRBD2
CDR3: CASSPRGAGGPYNEQFF
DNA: TGTGCCAGCAGTCCCCGTGGGGCGGGGGGGCCCTACAATGAGCAGTTCTTC

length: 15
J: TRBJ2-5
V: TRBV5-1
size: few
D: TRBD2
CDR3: CASSTGTRILETQYF
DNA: TGCGCCAGCAGCACCGGGACTAGAATCTTGGAGACCCAGTACTTC

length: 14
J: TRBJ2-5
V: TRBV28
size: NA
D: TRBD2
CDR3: CASSRLADEETQYF
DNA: TGTGCCAGCAGTCGACTAGCGGATGAGGAGACCCAGTACTTC

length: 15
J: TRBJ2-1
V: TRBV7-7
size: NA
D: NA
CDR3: CASSFTGPGVNEQFF
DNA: TGTGCTAGCAGCTTTACAGGGCCGGGGGTCAATGAGCAGTTCTTC

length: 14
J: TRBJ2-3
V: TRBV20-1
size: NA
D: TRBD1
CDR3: CSVNQKTGADTQYF
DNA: TGCAGTGTTAACCAAAAAACAGGGGCAGATACGCAGTATTTT

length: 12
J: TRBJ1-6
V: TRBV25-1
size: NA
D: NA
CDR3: CASSEFNIPLHF
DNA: TGTGCCAGCAGTGAATTTAACATTCCCCTCCACTTT

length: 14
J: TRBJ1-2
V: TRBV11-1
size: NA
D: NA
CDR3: CASSRRQARDGYTF
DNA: TGTGCCAGCAGCCGCCGACAGGCCCGGGATGGCTACACCTTC

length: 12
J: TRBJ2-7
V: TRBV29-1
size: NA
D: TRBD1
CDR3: CSVKTGSDEQYF
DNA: TGCAGCGTAAAGACAGGGTCGGACGAGCAGTACTTC

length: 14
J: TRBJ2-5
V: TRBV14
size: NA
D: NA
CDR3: CASSQRGSEGTQYF
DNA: TGTGCCAGCAGCCAGAGGGGCAGCGAAGGGACCCAGTACTTC

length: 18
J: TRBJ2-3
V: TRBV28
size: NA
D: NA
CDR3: CASSYLIVVGKEADTQYF
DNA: TGTGCCAGCAGTTATCTCATAGTTGTTGGGAAGGAGGCAGATACGCAGTATTTT

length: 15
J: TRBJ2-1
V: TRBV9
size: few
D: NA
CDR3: CASSRLAGERNEQFF
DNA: TGTGCCAGCAGCAGACTAGCAGGGGAGAGGAATGAGCAGTTCTTC

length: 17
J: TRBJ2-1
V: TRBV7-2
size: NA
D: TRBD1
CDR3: CASSSNTGGGSYNEQFF
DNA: TGTGCCAGCAGCTCGAACACAGGGGGTGGTTCCTACAATGAGCAGTTCTTC

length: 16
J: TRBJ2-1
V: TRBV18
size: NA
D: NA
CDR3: CASSPAIRGTYNEQFF
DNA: TGTGCCAGCTCACCCGCGATCCGAGGCACCTACAATGAGCAGTTCTTC

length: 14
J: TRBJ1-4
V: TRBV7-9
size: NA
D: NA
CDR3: CASSRELPNEKLFF
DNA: TGTGCCAGCAGCCGGGAGCTCCCTAATGAAAAACTGTTTTTT

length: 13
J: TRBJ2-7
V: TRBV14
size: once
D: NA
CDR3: CASSEEMPYEQYF
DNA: TGTGCCAGCAGCGAGGAAATGCCTTACGAGCAGTACTTC

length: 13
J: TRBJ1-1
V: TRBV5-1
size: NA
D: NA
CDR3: CASSLEGWAEAFF
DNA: TGCGCCAGCAGCTTGGAAGGGTGGGCTGAAGCTTTCTTT

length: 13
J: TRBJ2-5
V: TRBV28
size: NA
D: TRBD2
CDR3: CASNSRGTTTQYF
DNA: TGTGCCAGCAATTCTCGGGGGACTACGACCCAGTACTTC

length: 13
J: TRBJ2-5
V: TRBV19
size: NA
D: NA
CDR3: CASSIVSQETQYF
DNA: TGTGCCAGTTCAATTGTCAGTCAAGAGACCCAGTACTTC

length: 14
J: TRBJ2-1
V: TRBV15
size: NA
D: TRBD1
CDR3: CATSRGTGYGEQFF
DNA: TGTGCCACCAGCAGAGGGACAGGGTACGGTGAGCAGTTCTTC

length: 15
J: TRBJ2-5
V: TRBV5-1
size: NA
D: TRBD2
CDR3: CASSLEASGGGTQYF
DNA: TGCGCCAGCAGCTTGGAGGCTAGCGGGGGAGGGACCCAGTACTTC

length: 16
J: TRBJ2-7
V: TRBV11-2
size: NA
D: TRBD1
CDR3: CASSLVAQGAVYEQYF
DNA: TGTGCCAGCAGCTTAGTAGCACAGGGGGCGGTTTACGAGCAGTACTTC

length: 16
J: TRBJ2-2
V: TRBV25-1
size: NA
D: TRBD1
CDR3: CASSPLSGTATGELFF
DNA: TGTGCCAGCAGTCCTCTCTCCGGGACAGCAACCGGGGAGCTGTTTTTT

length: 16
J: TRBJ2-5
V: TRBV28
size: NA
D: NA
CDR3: CASSLTGVGVQETQYF
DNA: TGTGCCAGCAGTTTGACAGGTGTGGGGGTACAAGAGACCCAGTACTTC

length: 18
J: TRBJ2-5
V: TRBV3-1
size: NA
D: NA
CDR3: CASSPVAGAGGWQETQYF
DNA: TGTGCCAGCAGCCCAGTCGCGGGGGCCGGAGGTTGGCAAGAGACCCAGTACTTC

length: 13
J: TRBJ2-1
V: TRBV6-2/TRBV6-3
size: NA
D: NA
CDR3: CASSSRWENEQFF
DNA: TGTGCCAGCAGTTCCCGCTGGGAGAATGAGCAGTTCTTC